This T cell receptor beta chain is drawn from a study of kidney transplant recipient with SARS-CoV-2 infection (dated by TCRdb to 2020 to 2022). At least ten counts were recorded for this clonotype. Its antigen is not yet known. Nothing much larger sits one base from this clone, and base qualities are not available. Explained via the paper, the time point label denotes: pre-pandemic baseline sample and day 111 after first positive SARS-CoV-2 test. Sequencing was performed on an Illumina MiSeq. The peripheral T cell repertoire was profiled for human TCRbeta genes. In the original analysis: To account for variability over time, differences in clonotype abundance were tested using beta-binomial modelling. Expanded clonotypes were checked against the ImmuneCODE reference database of SARS-CoV-2-associated TCRs and mapped to regions of the viral genome. Additional repertoire analyses were carried out for TRBV gene usage, CDR3 length, CDR3 amino acid overlap between time points, clonotype abundance distributions and Jaccard similarity. Using fastp at Q25 and MiXCR, TCRdb reprocessed the public reads and kept productive beta chains. Every entry covers one CDR3 protein and lists the most common genes and DNA from its rows. TCRdb's processing, not the authors' own work, is the source of the V and J calls. In this sample the table shows about 250,000 distinct CDR3 sequences, about 30% of which occur a single time. Roughly 7% of the sample is taken by the ten largest.

Trimming removed 5 bases from V and 4 bases from J, leaving 23 bases between the germline ends. Taken from the germline V gene, the CDR1 and CDR2 loops are MGHDK and SYGVNS. Counted from cysteine to phenylalanine, this CDR3 has 17 amino acids. Only CDR3 DNA remains: 51 bases, in frame from the first base. The sequence is built from TRBV25-1 and TRBJ1-2; the D gene assignment is ambiguous. The receptor was isolated from a male patient between 25 and 40 years old who had COVID-19 and was a kidney transplant recipient. After a transplant, certain T cells may trace back to the graft donor. Material: a blood sample, obtained at baseline and on day 111 from a kidney transplant recipient. The base sequence is TGTGCCAGCAGTCCACCTTCAGAACTGGGAAAGACCTATGGCTACACCTTC. It codes for CASSPPSELGKTYGYTF.